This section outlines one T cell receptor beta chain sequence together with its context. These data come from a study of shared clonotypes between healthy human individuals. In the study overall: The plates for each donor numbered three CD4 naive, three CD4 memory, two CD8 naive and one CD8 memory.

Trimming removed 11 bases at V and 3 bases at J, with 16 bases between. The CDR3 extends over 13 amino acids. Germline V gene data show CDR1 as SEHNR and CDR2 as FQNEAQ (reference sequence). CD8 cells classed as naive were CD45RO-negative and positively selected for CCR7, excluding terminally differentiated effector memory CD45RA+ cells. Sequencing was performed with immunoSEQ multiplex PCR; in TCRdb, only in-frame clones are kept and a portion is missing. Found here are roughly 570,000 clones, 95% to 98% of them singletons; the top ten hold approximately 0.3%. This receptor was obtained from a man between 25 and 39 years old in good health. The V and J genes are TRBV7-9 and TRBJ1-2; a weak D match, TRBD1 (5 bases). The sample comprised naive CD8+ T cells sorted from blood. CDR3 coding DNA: TGTGCCTGCGACGGGGGTTTGGACTATGGCTACACCTTC. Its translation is CACDGGLDYGYTF.